This T cell receptor beta chain was captured by sequencing in a study of shared clonotypes between healthy human individuals. General study points: Sampling used blood alone; tissue repertoires probably differ.

Profiled with immunoSEQ multiplex PCR; TCRdb holds only in-frame clones, not every one. The top ten clones hold over 10% of a sample with about half a million clones, 79% of them seen once. Concerning this clone itself: Its antigen is currently unknown.

Only Caucasian adults living in Nashville, Tennessee served as donors. The germline V gene encodes CDR1 MNHNS and CDR2 SASEGT. This CDR3 has 13 amino acids. V lost 6 bases to trimming and J lost 5 bases, with 11 bases between them. The sequenced material came from PBMCs. J is TRBJ2-1 and V is TRBV6-1, with D possibly being TRBD1 (5 bases). This TCR came from a woman between 35 and 50 years old in good health. Some clones in this sample may be carry-over from other donors' samples. Written as DNA, the CDR3 is TGTGCCAGCAGAAAGACAGATAACAATGAGCAGTTCTTC. Translation gives CASRKTDNNEQFF.